The 24 T cell receptor beta chains presented below share a single source sample, sequenced in a study of beta chain features in type 1 diabetes. Expressed TCRB transcripts were sequenced after all isolated RNA was converted to cDNA. Some clones are missing from TCRdb's copy, which holds only in-frame ones; the method was immunoSEQ multiplex PCR. The top ten hold about 0.6% of the sample, which has around 140,000 clones, roughly 9.7% seen once. Sequencing input: central memory CD4+ T cells from blood. These receptors all come from a woman aged 40 to 50 in good health.

This clone has a count of ten or more. The CDR3 reads CASSPRQGDGYTF. CDR3 DNA: TGTGCCAGCTCACCCCGACAGGGGGATGGCTACACCTTC. The gene calls are TRBV18 and TRBJ1-2; TRBD1 matches 9 bases. Germline CDR1 and CDR2: KGHSH and LQKENI. This CDR3 has 13 amino acids. V shed 3 bases, J shed 6 bases, and the junction held 2 bases outside the gene matches.

This clone has a handful of counts. The CDR3 sequence is CASSQKTGGNEKLFF. For the CDR3, the DNA is TGTGCCAGTAGTCAGAAGACAGGGGGTAATGAAAAACTGTTTTTT. The V call is TRBV19, the J call TRBJ1-4; TRBD1 aligns across 9 bases. Germline V CDR1 and CDR2: LNHDA, SQIVND (reference sequence). The CDR3 loop spans 15 amino acids. With V trimmed by 5 bases and J by 4 bases, 5 bases remained unmatched.

This clone was seen only a few times. V gene TRBV5-4 combines with J gene TRBJ2-7, with D possibly matching TRBD1 (6 bases). V lost 4 bases and J lost 2, with 13 bases in between. The CDR3 is 14 amino acids. The germline gives CDR1 SGHNT, CDR2 YYREEE (reference sequence). The CDR3 reads CASSARDKPYEQYF. In nucleotides, the CDR3 is TGTGCCAGCAGCGCCCGGGACAAACCCTACGAGCAGTACTTC.

The chain carries TRBV21-1 and TRBJ2-1; TRBD2 is the table's D call, not checked against the DNA. TRBV21-1 is labeled a pseudogene. The CDR3 has 10 residues. CDR3 sequence (DNA): TGTGCCAGCGCCCGGGATGAGCAGTTCTTC. Protein sequence: CASARDEQFF.

This clone was detected only a few times. The chain joins TRBV25-1 to TRBJ2-5, with 15 bases matching TRBD2. This CDR3 comprises 15 residues. Germline V gene data show CDR1 as MGHDK and CDR2 as SYGVNS. The V and J ends lost 5 bases and 6 bases, in that order; junction bases with no gene match: 4. The chain's CDR3 is CASSPGLAGGKTQYF. In nucleotides, the CDR3 is TGTGCCAGCAGTCCTGGACTAGCGGGGGGGAAGACCCAGTACTTC.

The chain links TRBV10-3 to TRBJ1-2; no firm D call. V was cut by 5 bases and J by 4 bases, with 8 bases left in between. Germline values: CDR1 ENHRY, CDR2 SYGVKD. The CDR3 runs 12 residues. This CDR3 is CAISSDFYGYTF. CDR3 sequence (DNA): TGTGCCATCAGTAGCGACTTCTATGGCTACACCTTC.

The chain recombines TRBV7-7 with TRBJ2-5; 7 bases agree with TRBD1. Trimming cost V 5 bases and J 1 base; bases outside gene matches: 7. CDR3 length equals 15 residues. The germline CDR1 and CDR2 sequences are SSHAT and FNYEAQ (reference sequence). The CDR3, as DNA: TGTGCCAGCAGCCCGGGGACAGTATTCCAAGAGACCCAGTACTTC. Encoded protein: CASSPGTVFQETQYF.

The chain is built from TRBV4-1 and TRBJ2-5; D is unresolved. The CDR3 has 16 residues. CDR1 and CDR2 (germline): MGHRA, YSYEKL. Between the trimmed V and J ends, which lost 0 bases and 5 bases, there was a span of 16 bases. CDR3 amino acids: CASSQDSPPVWETQYF. In nucleotides, the CDR3 is TGCGCCAGCAGCCAAGATAGTCCGCCTGTTTGGGAGACCCAGTACTTC.

This chain uses TRBV18 with TRBJ2-3; maybe TRBD1 (5 bases). This CDR3 comprises 14 residues. In germline, CDR1 is KGHSH, CDR2 LQKENI. Deletions cut 5 bases from V and 2 bases from J, with 11 bases between. DNA for the CDR3: TGTGCCAGCTCATTAGGGGTGGACACAGATACGCAGTATTTT. This gives the protein CASSLGVDTDTQYF. Filled out from reference TRBV18 and TRBJ2-3, the complete variable domain reads NAGVMQNPRHLVRRRGQEARLRCSPMKGHSHVYWYRQLPEEGLKFMVYLQKENIIDESGMPKERFSAEFPKEGPSILRIQQVVRGDSAAYFCASSLGVDTDTQYFGPGTRLTVL.

This clone was seen only a few times. This chain joins TRBV5-1 and TRBJ2-2; weak D call: TRBD2 (6 bases). CDR3 size: 16 residues. Between the trimmed V and J ends, which lost 0 bases and 4 bases, there was a span of 13 bases. CDR1 is SGHRS and CDR2 is YFSETQ in the germline V gene. DNA for the CDR3: TGCGCCAGCAGCTTGGCCACGGGGGTAATCACCGGGGAGCTGTTTTTT. Amino acids: CASSLATGVITGELFF.

Many counts were recorded for this clone. The chain employs TRBV6-1 and TRBJ2-3; maybe TRBD2 (6 bases). Germline lookup yields CDR1 MNHNS and CDR2 SASEGT. Trimming left V 0 bases short and J 9 bases short, with 13 bases between. The CDR3 extends over 14 amino acids. CDR3 sequence reads: CASSEARYGGTQYF. CDR3 in DNA: TGTGCCAGCAGTGAAGCTCGCTATGGGGGGACGCAGTATTTT.

This clone was seen only a few times. The chain is built from TRBV5-1 and TRBJ1-2; D possibly corresponds to TRBD1 (5 bases). Trimming pared 1 base from V and 6 bases from J, leaving 13 bases between. The CDR3 is made up of 14 amino acids. The germline gives CDR1 SGHRS, CDR2 YFSETQ. CDR3 sequence (DNA): TGCGCCAGCAGCTTGTCCGACAGATCAGATGGCTACACCTTC. It codes for CASSLSDRSDGYTF.

In its sample, this clone was seen a few times. The gene calls are TRBV5-1 and TRBJ2-3; 13 bases are a match to TRBD2. V trimming: 4 bases; J trimming: 4 bases; junction bases outside the gene matches: 6. This CDR3 has 16 residues. The germline gives CDR1 SGHRS, CDR2 YFSETQ. CDR3 protein: CASSNPGLAGADTQYF. CDR3 in DNA: TGCGCCAGCAGCAACCCTGGACTAGCGGGGGCAGATACGCAGTATTTT.

A few counts support this clone. The rearrangement links TRBV6-5 to TRBJ2-7; D call uncertain. The CDR3 extends over 15 amino acids. The germline V and J ends were trimmed by 3 bases and 1 base, with 13 bases remaining between them. From germline, CDR1 is MNHEY and CDR2 SVGAGI. The CDR3 sequence: CASSYSAQLSYEQYF. As DNA, the CDR3 is TGTGCCAGCAGTTATTCGGCACAACTATCCTACGAGCAGTACTTC.

The sample holds many counts of this clone. The junction shows a germline mismatch at one end, possibly a read error. V gene TRBV6-1 combines with J gene TRBJ1-3; 8 bases are shared with TRBD1. The CDR3 has 11 residues. Germline V gene sequence: CDR1 MNHNS, CDR2 SASEGT. CDR3 loop: CASSEAPGQEF. As DNA, the CDR3 is TGTGCCAGCAGTGAAGCACCGGGACAGGAGTTT.

The table lists this clone with a few counts. The junction differs from germline at one of its ends, possibly a read error. The CDR3 is CASSRGYNTEAFF. The CDR3 region has the DNA TGTGCTAGCAGCAGGGGGTATAACACTGAAGCTTTCTTT. The chain combines TRBV7-7 with TRBJ1-1; 7 bases match TRBD1. The CDR3 length is 13 residues. Looked up from germline, CDR1 is SSHAT and CDR2 is FNYEAQ (reference sequence).

This chain connects TRBV29-1 to TRBJ2-7, with 14 positions matching TRBD2. The germline gives CDR1 SQVTM, CDR2 ANQGSEA. Unmatched junction bases numbered 7, after V lost 6 bases and J lost 0 bases. The CDR3 loop spans 16 amino acids. DNA for the CDR3: TGCAGCGTCTTACTGACTAGCGGGGGGGTCTCCTACGAGCAGTACTTC. It encodes CSVLLTSGGVSYEQYF.

In this sample, this clone turned up a few times. This sequence joins TRBV6-5 and TRBJ1-1; weak D call: TRBD1 (5 bases). Germline V gene lookup returns CDR1 MNHEY and CDR2 SVGAGI. The CDR3 runs to 15 residues. V was clipped by 6 bases and J by 4 bases, with 18 bases between them. For the CDR3, the DNA is TGTGCCAGCAGCCTATTTGGAGGGGTGGGCACTGAAGCTTTCTTT. Translating it yields CASSLFGGVGTEAFF.

The rearrangement joins TRBV28 to TRBJ1-1; tentative D call: TRBD1 (6 bases). CDR1 is MDHEN, CDR2 SYDVKM, per germline. The CDR3 contains 14 residues. Trimming cost V 5 bases and J 0 bases, with 10 bases left between them. This chain's CDR3 is CASSADRLNTEAFF. DNA for the CDR3: TGTGCCAGCAGTGCAGACAGGCTGAACACTGAAGCTTTCTTT. The variable domain in full, completed from reference TRBV28 and TRBJ1-1, reads DVKVTQSSRYLVKRTGEKVFLECVQDMDHENMFWYRQDPGLGLRLIYFSYDVKMKEKGDIPEGYSVSREKKERFSLILESASTNQTSMYLCASSADRLNTEAFFGQGTRLTVV.

This clone came up many times. The V and J genes are TRBV9 and TRBJ1-6; D not certain. The CDR3 loop spans 18 amino acids. Trimming took 0 bases from V and 7 from J, leaving 20 bases between them. CDR1 is SGDLS and CDR2 is YYNGEE in the germline V gene. The CDR3 loop is CASSVESSWPDSNSPLHF. CDR3 sequence (DNA): TGTGCCAGCAGCGTAGAGTCGAGTTGGCCTGATAGCAATTCACCCCTCCACTTT.

This clone has just a few counts. The chain employs TRBV6-5 and TRBJ1-1, with 9 bases identical to TRBD1. The CDR3 loop spans 13 amino acids. The trim removed 7 bases at V and 6 bases at J, leaving 6 bases unmatched. CDR1 is MNHEY and CDR2 is SVGAGI in the germline V gene. This CDR3 reads CASTPGDRAEAFF. The CDR3 region has the DNA TGTGCCAGCACACCAGGGGACAGGGCTGAAGCTTTCTTT.

This chain links TRBV13 with TRBJ2-7; 7 bases map to TRBD1. The CDR3 loop spans 13 amino acids. Germline CDR1 reads PRHDT; CDR2 reads FYEKMQ (reference sequence). The CDR3 here is CVTRRQGTYEQYF. The CDR3 DNA is TGTGTGACCCGGAGACAGGGCACCTACGAGCAGTACTTC.

On this clone itself: One end of the junction fails to match germline, which may point to a read error. The chain has TRBV7-9 and TRBJ1-4; 7 nucleotides agree with TRBD1. The CDR3 consists of 16 residues. Germline V lookup: CDR1 SEHNR, CDR2 FQNEAQ (reference sequence). CDR3: CASSLALDRAKEKLFF. For the CDR3, the DNA is TGTGCCAGCAGCTTAGCCCTAGACAGGGCTAAAGAAAAACTGTTTTTT.

This clone appeared a few times. The chain recombines TRBV5-1 with TRBJ2-1; D perhaps matches TRBD2 (7 bases). CDR1 is SGHRS, CDR2 YFSETQ, per germline. The CDR3 length is 16 residues. The V and J ends lost 4 bases and 2 bases respectively, with 16 bases between them. The CDR3 is CASSRSGGGAYNEQFF. CDR3 DNA: TGCGCCAGCAGCCGATCGGGGGGCGGGGCCTACAATGAGCAGTTCTTC.